This T cell receptor beta chain was identified during a study of shared clonotypes between healthy human individuals. The method was immunoSEQ multiplex PCR; TCRdb's version includes in-frame clones alone and lacks a portion of them. The table lists approximately 97,000 clones, roughly two thirds of them singletons. Remarks on this clone: Its antigen is unknown.

V shed 1 base and J 2 bases; nucleotides not matched to a gene: 0. This CDR3 spans 15 amino acids. Germline CDR1 reads SGHAT; CDR2 reads FQDESV (reference sequence). Study observations and caveats: Generation probabilities of non-shared clonotypes were lower (relative to those shared by all four donors). Only a few donors were included, so the genetic and exposure-history diversity represented was limited. Among donors, sharing of clonotypes was expected to be affected by sequencing depth.

Sample: memory CD8+ T cells sorted from blood. Sample subset: CD45RO+ cells pooled with CCR7-negative TemRA cells. The TCR originated in a man aged 25-45 years in good health. The chain couples TRBV11-1 to TRBJ2-7, with 12 positions matching TRBD2. In nucleotides, the CDR3 is TGTGCCAGCAGCTTAGGGACTAGCGGGACCTACGAGCAGTACTTC. Its protein is CASSLGTSGTYEQYF.